This T cell receptor beta chain was recovered during a study of blood T cells in healthy people across ages. This CDR3 region has 15 residues. CDR1 is MNHNY, CDR2 SVGAGI, per germline (reference sequence). V lost 5 bases to trimming and J lost 2 bases, with 12 bases between them. A J-beta primer mix and a sample-barcoded 5' primer were used in a second PCR of about 7 to 12 cycles. Each cDNA molecule, via a template-switch adaptor with 12 random nucleotides, was tagged. TCRdb re-analysed the 5' RACE reads in MiXCR, keeping a single row per CDR3 protein. The sample yields more than 650,000 distinct CDR3 sequences, around a quarter seen once. The data were also submitted as part of a second study, on T cells of mothers and their children. As reported in that work: According to the study, all extracted RNA entered cDNA synthesis at roughly 1.5 ug per 15 ul. The study obtained over 9 million TCR beta CDR3 reads per mother and 3 million to 3.5 million per child.

This TCR was sampled from a boy aged 5-17 years in good health. Sequencing was carried out using blood. The rearrangement uses TRBV6-6 and TRBJ2-2; D unresolved. CDR3 sequence (DNA): TGTGCCAGCAGTCGTAGTAGTAGTAACACCGGGGAGCTGTTTTTT. This translates into CASSRSSSNTGELFF.